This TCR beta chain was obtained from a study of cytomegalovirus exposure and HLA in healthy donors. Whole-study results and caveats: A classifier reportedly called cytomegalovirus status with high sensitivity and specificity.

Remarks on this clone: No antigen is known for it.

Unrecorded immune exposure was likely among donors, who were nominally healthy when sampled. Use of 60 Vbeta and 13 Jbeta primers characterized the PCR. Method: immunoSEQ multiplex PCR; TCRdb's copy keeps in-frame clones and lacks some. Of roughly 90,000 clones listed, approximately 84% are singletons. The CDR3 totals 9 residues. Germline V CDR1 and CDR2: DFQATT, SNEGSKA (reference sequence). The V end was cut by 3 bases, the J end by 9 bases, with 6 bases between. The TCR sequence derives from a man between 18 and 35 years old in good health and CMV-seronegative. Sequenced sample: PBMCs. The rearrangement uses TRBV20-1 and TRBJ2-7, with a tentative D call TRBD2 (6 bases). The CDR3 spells CSASGGQYF. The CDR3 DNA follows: TGCAGTGCTAGCGGGGGGCAGTACTTC.